This T cell receptor beta chain emerged from a study of blood T cell repertoires in COVID-19. Study-level background: T cells, B-cell-depleted T cells, or PBMCs provided the cDNA or gDNA that served as material.

Under the authors' procedure: Amplification of reference gene primers was used by the study to estimate nucleated cell counts. Using immunoSEQ multiplex PCR, the repertoire was profiled, and TCRdb retains in-frame clones only, with some absent. D and trimming come from the DNA, and the V and J calls and clone size come from that table. The top ten clones hold around 1.3% of a sample with roughly 260,000 clones, 90% to 95% of them seen once. Enrollees, roughly 18 to 90 years old, lived in 25 or so US areas. Assignments of participants to cohorts depended upon their own reported clinical history. The V gene's germline CDR1 is LGHDT and CDR2 YNNKEL (reference sequence). V shed 5 bases, J shed 0 bases, and the junction held 8 bases outside the gene matches. The length of the CDR3 is 16 residues.

The sample comprised PBMCs or T cells enriched from blood (not recorded which). The rearrangement joins TRBV3-1 (or the pseudogene TRBV3-2) to TRBJ2-3; 7 positions match TRBD1. The TCR was taken from a human donor in a cohort exposed to, infected with or recovered from COVID-19 (not recorded which). The donor label of this sample is uncertain. CDR3 in DNA: TGTGCCAGCAGCTTCCGGGACAGTGCTAGCACAGATACGCAGTATTTT. Translated: CASSFRDSASTDTQYF.